A selection of T cell receptor beta chains follows, all from one sample in a study of sequential checkpoint blockade in melanoma. Some clones are missing from TCRdb's copy, which holds only in-frame ones; the method was immunoSEQ multiplex PCR. This table has some 40,000 clones, just under 85% appearing once. Here the sequenced sample was CD8+ T cells sorted from blood (inferred from file names), taken from a patient given nivolumab and ipilimumab in sequence. The receptors here all came from a human donor with melanoma. CDR3s include the opening cysteine and the closing phenylalanine or tryptophan. The D gene is left open where the match is weak. Only part of the rows carry a size: once, few, many, or a class if the clone is expanded.

d_gene,abundance,v_gene,j_gene,CDR3nt,CDR3aa
TRBD1,.,TRBV18,TRBJ2-7,TGTGCCAGCTCACCGCCGGGACAGGGGGCCTACGAGCAGTACTTC,CASSPPGQGAYEQYF
TRBD1,.,TRBV27,TRBJ2-7,TGTGCCAGTAAACGGACAGGGGCCTACGAGCAGTACTTC,CASKRTGAYEQYF
TRBD1,.,TRBV28,TRBJ2-7,TGTGCCAGCAGTTGGGTGGACAGGTACCCTTACGAGCAGTACTTC,CASSWVDRYPYEQYF
TRBD1,.,TRBV5-5,TRBJ2-7,TGTGCCAGCAGCTTGACAGGGGTCGAGCAGTACTTC,CASSLTGVEQYF
.,once,TRBV6-1,TRBJ1-3,TGTGCCAGCAGTCAAGACCCCACCTTTTTGAGGGCCCGGGAGGGAAACACCATATATTTT,CASSQDPTFLRAREGNTIYF
TRBD2,.,TRBV27,TRBJ2-1,TGTGCCAGCAGTTTATCCCCAAATCCTCTAGCGGCCATCGGGAATGAGCAGTTCTTC,CASSLSPNPLAAIGNEQFF
TRBD2,.,TRBV28,TRBJ2-7,TGTGCCAGCAATTTCCACGGGGGGGCCTACGAGCAGTACTTC,CASNFHGGAYEQYF
TRBD2,.,TRBV28,TRBJ2-1,TGTGCCAGCAGGGGACTAGCGGGAGACTGGGACGATGAGCAGTTCTTC,CASRGLAGDWDDEQFF
TRBD1,.,TRBV10-2,TRBJ1-4,TGCGCCAGCAGTCCAGGGTCGGGACAGGATAATGAAAAACTGTTTTTT,CASSPGSGQDNEKLFF
TRBD1,.,TRBV4-2,TRBJ1-1,TGTGCCAGCAGCCAGGAGACAGGGGGCGTTTTTACTGAAGCTTTCTTT,CASSQETGGVFTEAFF
.,.,TRBV19,TRBJ1-1,TGTGCCAGTAGTTGGGGTAGGGGTGGCACTGAAGCTTTCTTT,CASSWGRGGTEAFF
.,.,TRBV15,TRBJ2-3,TGTGCCACCAGCAACCGGGACAACACAGATACGCAGTATTTT,CATSNRDNTDTQYF
.,.,TRBV28,TRBJ1-5,TGTGCCAGCAGTTTAAGTGGGAGTCAGCCCCAGCATTTT,CASSLSGSQPQHF
.,.,TRBV7-3,TRBJ2-2,TGTGCCAGCAGCTCCCCGGGTGTTAGCGGGGAGCTGTTTTTT,CASSSPGVSGELFF
TRBD2,.,TRBV10-3,TRBJ2-1,TGTGCCATCAGTGACTCTTTACGGGGGGGTATAAATGAGCAGTTCTTC,CAISDSLRGGINEQFF
TRBD2,.,TRBV7-3,TRBJ2-1,TGTGCCAGCAGCTTACTCGCGGGAGTTGGCAATGAGCAGTTCTTC,CASSLLAGVGNEQFF
TRBD2,.,TRBV5-4,TRBJ2-3,TGTGCCAGCAGCTCGGGACTAGCGGGAGGAACATATTTT,CASSSGLAGGTYF
.,.,TRBV7-8,TRBJ2-3,TGTGCCAGCAGCTTAGCGTCGCCAGGGGGCACAGATACGCAGTATTTT,CASSLASPGGTDTQYF
.,.,TRBV7-2,TRBJ2-7,TGTGCCAGCAGCTCTTCGACAGCACCCTACGAGCAGTACTTC,CASSSSTAPYEQYF
TRBD1,.,TRBV11-1,TRBJ1-1,TGTGCCAGCAGCTTGTACAGGGGCGACACTGAAGCTTTCTTT,CASSLYRGDTEAFF
TRBD2,.,TRBV9,TRBJ2-7,TGTGCCAGCAGCGTAGAGGCCGCGGCGGGAGTGGGCGAGCAGTACTTC,CASSVEAAAGVGEQYF
.,.,TRBV6-1,TRBJ1-2,TGTGCCTGCAGGGGCCCTCTTGGCTACACCTTC,CACRGPLGYTF